This passage covers 5 T cell receptor beta chains from one sample sequenced in a study of PD-L1 blockade in urothelial cancer. Time point in this sample: peripheral blood 6 weeks after treatment start. Assay used: immunoSEQ multiplex PCR; TCRdb lists only in-frame clones, some missing. In the table there are roughly 76,000 clones, approximately 90% of which are singletons. The sequences come from PBMCs, collected around atezolizumab (anti-PD-L1) treatment. The receptor set was obtained from a woman of 80 years or more with urothelial cancer.

The chain has TRBV27 and TRBJ1-5; the match to TRBD1 covers 8 bases. This CDR3 has 15 amino acids. V shed 5 bases, J shed 3 bases, and the junction held 6 bases outside the gene matches. CDR1 is MNHEY, CDR2 SMNVEV, per germline (reference sequence). As DNA, the CDR3 is TGTGCCAGCAGTCTTTACAGGGGGGCCAATCAGCCCCAGCATTTT. Amino acids: CASSLYRGANQPQHF.

The genes are TRBV9 and TRBJ2-7, with 11 bases aligning to TRBD2. The CDR3 loop spans 15 amino acids. Per germline, CDR1 SGDLS and CDR2 YYNGEE. V lost 4 bases to trimming and J lost 2 bases; unmatched junction nucleotides: 5. The CDR3 protein is CASSPIAGGPYEQYF. The CDR3 nucleotides are TGTGCCAGCAGCCCGATAGCGGGAGGGCCCTACGAGCAGTACTTC.

The rearrangement links TRBV28 to TRBJ1-2; D is perhaps TRBD1 (5 bases). The CDR3 has 14 amino acids. Trimming removed 5 bases at V and 8 bases at J, with 18 bases between. Germline-derived CDR1 and CDR2 are MDHEN and SYDVKM. CDR3 region: CASSISGTVFGYTF. The CDR3 DNA is TGTGCCAGCAGTATCAGCGGGACGGTATTCGGCTACACCTTC.

The rearrangement uses TRBV13 and TRBJ2-1; possibly TRBD2 for D (5 bases). V was pared by 1 base and J by 8 bases, with 18 bases between. The length of the CDR3 is 16 residues. Germline V CDR1 and CDR2: PRHDT, FYEKMQ (reference sequence). This chain's CDR3 is CASSLDLVGIGDEQFF. CDR3 coding DNA: TGTGCCAGCAGCTTAGACCTCGTTGGGATCGGGGATGAGCAGTTCTTC.

This chain connects TRBV19 to TRBJ2-2; 13 bases map to TRBD2. The germline V gene encodes CDR1 LNHDA and CDR2 SQIVND (reference sequence). The CDR3 has 18 residues. V was pared by 4 bases and J by 7 bases, with 12 bases of the junction left unmatched. The CDR3 coding sequence is TGTGCCAGTAGTAGGGGGATTCCGGGACTAGCGGGAATCGGGGAGCTGTTTTTT. It codes for CASSRGIPGLAGIGELFF.